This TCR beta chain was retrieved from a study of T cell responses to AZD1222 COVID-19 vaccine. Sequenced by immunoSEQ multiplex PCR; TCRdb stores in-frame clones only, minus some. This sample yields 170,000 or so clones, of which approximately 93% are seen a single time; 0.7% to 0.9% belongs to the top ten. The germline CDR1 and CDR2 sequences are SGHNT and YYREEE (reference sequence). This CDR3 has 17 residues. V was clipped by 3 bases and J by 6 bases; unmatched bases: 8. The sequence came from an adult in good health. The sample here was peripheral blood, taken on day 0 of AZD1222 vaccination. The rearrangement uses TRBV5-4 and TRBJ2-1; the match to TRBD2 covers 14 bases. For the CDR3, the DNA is TGTGCCAGCAGCTCAGGACTAGCGGGGGGATACTTCAATGAGCAGTTCTTC. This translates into CASSSGLAGGYFNEQFF.